Described below is a single T cell receptor beta chain sequence and its context. Antigen: not known. Primers used in a second PCR of roughly 7 to 11 cycles were a sample-barcoded 5' primer and a J-beta primer mix. TCRdb re-derived calls from the 5' RACE reads in MiXCR, one entry per CDR3 protein. The data show about 1.1 million distinct CDR3 sequences, with roughly two fifths seen just once and around 13% held by the top ten. This entry belongs to a study of blood T cells in healthy people across ages. Background on the study: For every two T cells, template switching captured about one barcoded beta molecule. General observations from the study: The long-lived group displayed more naive CD4+ cells, plus higher diversity, than the aged donors did. The fall in TCR beta diversity per million T cells was roughly linear with age.

Around 10 milliliters of peripheral blood were drawn from each donor. The trim removed 4 bases at V and 4 bases at J, leaving 8 bases unmatched. Per germline, CDR1 SGHRS and CDR2 YFSETQ. The CDR3 extends over 15 amino acids. The sequence came from a man younger than 35 in good health. Material: blood. The V gene is TRBV5-1, the J gene TRBJ1-5, with 7 bases lining up with TRBD1. CDR3 sequence (DNA): TGCGCCAGCAGCCCGGAAGGGGGCCCTAATCAGCCCCAGCATTTT. It specifies CASSPEGGPNQPQHF.